The 3 T cell receptor beta chains below all came from one sample that was sequenced in a study of cytomegalovirus exposure and HLA in healthy donors. A multiplex PCR was run with 60 Vbeta primers and 13 Jbeta primers. Sequenced by immunoSEQ multiplex PCR; TCRdb stores in-frame clones only, minus some. The listing records approximately 47,000 clones. Source material: PBMCs. These receptors were obtained from a male donor in good health and CMV-seronegative.

The rearrangement links TRBV7-3 to TRBJ1-1; D call uncertain. Germline V gene lookup returns CDR1 SGHTA and CDR2 FQGTGA. The CDR3 extends over 14 amino acids. The ends were cut back, 4 bases at V and 4 bases at J, with 13 bases in the middle. The CDR3 DNA reads as TGTGCCAGCAGCTCGACTGGAACACTCACTGAAGCTTTCTTT. Translation gives CASSSTGTLTEAFF. Full variable domain (rest looked up from reference TRBV7-3 and TRBJ1-1): GAGVSQTPSNKVTEKGKYVELRCDPISGHTALYWYRQSLGQGPEFLIYFQGTGAADDSGLPNDRFFAVRPEGSVSTLKIQRTERGDSAVYLCASSSTGTLTEAFFGQGTRLTVV.

As DNA, the CDR3 is TGTGCCATCAGTGACTCCCAGGGAAGAGGATACGAGCAGTACTTC. Protein: CAISDSQGRGYEQYF. This rearrangement joins TRBV10-3 to TRBJ2-7; possibly TRBD1 for D (5 bases). V lost 3 bases, J lost 4 bases, and 16 bases lay in between. The CDR3 contains 15 residues. CDR1 and CDR2 from the germline V gene are ENHRY and SYGVKD.

The V and J genes are TRBV27 and TRBJ2-7, with D maybe TRBD1 (6 bases). V was clipped by 7 bases and J by 0 bases, with 16 bases between them. This CDR3 region has 15 residues. Germline loops: CDR1 MNHEY, CDR2 SMNVEV (reference sequence). The DNA of the CDR3 is TGTGCCAGCATTGCTAGGGGGATGAGCTCCTACGAGCAGTACTTC. Protein product: CASIARGMSSYEQYF.